The clone carrying this T cell receptor (beta chain) was counted between two and nine times. What it binds is unknown. These data come from a study of T cells after yellow fever vaccination. Study findings and constraints: Most clones from primary vaccination were detected again post-booster (almost 98% CD4, 70% to 90% CD8).

Via MiXCR, TCRdb re-called the 5' RACE reads, giving one row per CDR3 protein. The sample has 300,000 or so distinct CDR3 sequences; roughly 8% are singletons. Germline lookup yields CDR1 MNHNY and CDR2 SVGAGI (reference sequence). With 6 bases clipped from V and 7 bases from J, the junction kept 6 bases outside the gene matches. CDR3 length: 13 amino acids. Sequences were derived from PBMCs, sampled more than 40 days after the first yellow fever vaccination. V gene TRBV6-6 combines with J gene TRBJ1-1; 9 positions agree with TRBD1. The source of this sequence is a man aged 18 to 29 who received the YFV17D yellow fever vaccine. CDR3 bases: TGTGCCAGCAGCTACGGACAGGGGTATGAAGCTTTCTTT. Translated: CASSYGQGYEAFF.